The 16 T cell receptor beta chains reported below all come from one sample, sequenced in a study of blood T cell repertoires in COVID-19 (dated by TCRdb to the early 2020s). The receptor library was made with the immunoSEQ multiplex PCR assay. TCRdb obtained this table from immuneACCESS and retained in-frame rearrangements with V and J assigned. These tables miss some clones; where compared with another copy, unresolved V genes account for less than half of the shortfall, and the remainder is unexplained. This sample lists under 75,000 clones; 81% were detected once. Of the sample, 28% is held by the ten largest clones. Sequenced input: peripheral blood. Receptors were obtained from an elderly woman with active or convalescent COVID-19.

For the CDR3, the DNA is TGTGCCAGCAGTTGGGGGGGGAGGGATGGCTACACCTTC. It codes for CASSWGGRDGYTF. The J gene is TRBJ1-2, the V gene TRBV28; TRBD1 might be the D (5 bases). The CDR3 length is 13 residues. Trimming took off 4 bases at V and 6 bases at J, with 12 bases between the two ends. The germline V gene encodes CDR1 MDHEN and CDR2 SYDVKM.

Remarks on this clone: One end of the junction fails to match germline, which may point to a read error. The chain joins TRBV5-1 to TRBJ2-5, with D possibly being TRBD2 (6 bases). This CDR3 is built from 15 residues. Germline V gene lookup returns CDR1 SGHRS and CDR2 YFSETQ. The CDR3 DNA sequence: TGCGCCAGCAGCTTGAGTGGGGGGATCCAAGAAACCCAGTACTTC. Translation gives CASSLSGGIQETQYF.

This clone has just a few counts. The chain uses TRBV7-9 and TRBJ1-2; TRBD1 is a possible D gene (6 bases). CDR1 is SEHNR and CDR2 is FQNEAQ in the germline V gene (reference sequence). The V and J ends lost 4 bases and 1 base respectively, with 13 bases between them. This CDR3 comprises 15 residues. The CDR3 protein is CASSSGQRHNYGYTF. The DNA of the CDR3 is TGTGCCAGCAGCTCAGGACAGCGACATAACTATGGCTACACCTTC.

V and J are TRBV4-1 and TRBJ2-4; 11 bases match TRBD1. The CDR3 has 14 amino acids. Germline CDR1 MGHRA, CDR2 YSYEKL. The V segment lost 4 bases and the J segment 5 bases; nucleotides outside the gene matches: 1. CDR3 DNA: TGCGCCAGCAGCCTGGGACAGGGGGAAAACATTCAGTACTTC. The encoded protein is CASSLGQGENIQYF.

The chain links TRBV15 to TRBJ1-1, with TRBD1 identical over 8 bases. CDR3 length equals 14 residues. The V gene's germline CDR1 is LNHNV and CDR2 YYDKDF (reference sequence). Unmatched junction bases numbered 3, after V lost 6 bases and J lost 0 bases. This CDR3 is CATRTGVLNTEAFF. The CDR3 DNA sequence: TGTGCCACCAGGACAGGGGTGCTGAACACTGAAGCTTTCTTT.

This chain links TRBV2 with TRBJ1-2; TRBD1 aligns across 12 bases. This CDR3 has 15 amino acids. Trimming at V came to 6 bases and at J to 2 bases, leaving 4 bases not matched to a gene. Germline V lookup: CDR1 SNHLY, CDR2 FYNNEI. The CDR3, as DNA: TGTGCCAGCAGGACGGGGACAGGGGGCAACTATGGCTACACCTTC. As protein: CASRTGTGGNYGYTF. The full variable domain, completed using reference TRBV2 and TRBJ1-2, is EPEVTQTPSHQVTQMGQEVILRCVPISNHLYFYWYRQILGQKVEFLVSFYNNEISEKSEIFDDQFSVERPDGSNFTLKIRSTKLEDSAMYFCASRTGTGGNYGYTFGSGTRLTVV.

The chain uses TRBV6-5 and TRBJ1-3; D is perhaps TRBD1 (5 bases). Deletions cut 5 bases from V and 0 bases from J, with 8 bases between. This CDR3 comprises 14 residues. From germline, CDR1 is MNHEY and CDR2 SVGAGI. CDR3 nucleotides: TGTGCCAGCAGTCCGACAGACTCTGGAAACACCATATATTTT. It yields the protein CASSPTDSGNTIYF.

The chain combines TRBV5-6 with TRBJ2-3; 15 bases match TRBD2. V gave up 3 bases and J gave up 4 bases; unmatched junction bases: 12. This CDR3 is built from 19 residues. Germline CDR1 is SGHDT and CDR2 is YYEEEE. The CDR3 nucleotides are TGTGCCAGCAGCTCATACGGACTAGCGGGGGGGCCGGTCCCAGATACGCAGTATTTT. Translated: CASSSYGLAGGPVPDTQYF.

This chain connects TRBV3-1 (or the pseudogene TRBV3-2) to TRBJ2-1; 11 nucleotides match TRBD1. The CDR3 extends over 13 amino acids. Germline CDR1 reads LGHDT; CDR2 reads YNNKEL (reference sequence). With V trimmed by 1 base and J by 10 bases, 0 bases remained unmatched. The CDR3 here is CASSQGTGGEQFF. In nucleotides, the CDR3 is TGTGCCAGCAGCCAAGGGACAGGGGGCGAGCAGTTCTTC.

CDR3 coding DNA: TGTGCCAGCAGCCCTAACGAATCACCCCTCCACTTT. This gives the protein CASSPNESPLHF. The rearrangement uses TRBV11-2 and TRBJ1-6; D ambiguous. The ends were cut back, 5 bases at V and 10 bases at J, with 9 bases in the middle. This CDR3 contains 12 residues. The germline gives CDR1 SGHAT, CDR2 FQNNGV.

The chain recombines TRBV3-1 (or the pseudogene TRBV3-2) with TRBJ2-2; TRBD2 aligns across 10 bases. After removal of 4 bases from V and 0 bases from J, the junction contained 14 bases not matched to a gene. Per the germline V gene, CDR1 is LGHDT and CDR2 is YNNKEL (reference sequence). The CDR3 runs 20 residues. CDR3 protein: CASSPYLGLAETPNTGELFF. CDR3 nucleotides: TGTGCCAGCAGCCCCTATCTAGGACTAGCGGAGACACCGAACACCGGGGAGCTGTTTTTT.

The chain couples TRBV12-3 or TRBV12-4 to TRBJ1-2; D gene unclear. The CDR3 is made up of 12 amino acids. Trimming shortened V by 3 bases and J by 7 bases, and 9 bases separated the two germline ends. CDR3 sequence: CASSLVSSGYTF. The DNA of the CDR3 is TGTGCCAGCAGTTTGGTTTCTAGTGGCTACACCTTC.

This CDR3 reads CASSYHLEQGSSYEQYF. Here the CDR3 DNA reads TGTGCCAGCAGTTACCACTTGGAGCAGGGAAGCTCCTACGAGCAGTACTTC. The chain couples TRBV6-2 or TRBV6-3 to TRBJ2-7; the D gene is possibly TRBD1 (5 bases). Germline V gene data show CDR1 as MNHEY and CDR2 as SVGEGT. V lost 2 bases and J 0 bases, leaving 17 bases between the germline ends. The CDR3 is 17 amino acids.

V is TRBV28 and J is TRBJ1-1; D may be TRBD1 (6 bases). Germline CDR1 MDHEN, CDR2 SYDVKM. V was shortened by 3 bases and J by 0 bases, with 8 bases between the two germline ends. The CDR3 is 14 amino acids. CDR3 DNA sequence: TGTGCCAGCAGTTTTGGGGACATGAACACTGAAGCTTTCTTT. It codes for CASSFGDMNTEAFF.

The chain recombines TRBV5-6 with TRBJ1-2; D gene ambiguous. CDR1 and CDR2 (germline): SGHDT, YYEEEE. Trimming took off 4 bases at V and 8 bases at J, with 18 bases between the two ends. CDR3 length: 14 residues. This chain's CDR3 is CASSPRPPLRGYTF. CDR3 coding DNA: TGTGCCAGCAGCCCTCGACCTCCCCTGAGGGGCTACACCTTC.

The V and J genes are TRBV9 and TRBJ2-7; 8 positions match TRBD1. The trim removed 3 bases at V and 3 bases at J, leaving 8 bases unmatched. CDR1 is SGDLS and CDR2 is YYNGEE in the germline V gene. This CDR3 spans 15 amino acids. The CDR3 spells CASSGGQGTYYEQYF. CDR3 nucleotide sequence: TGTGCCAGCAGCGGCGGACAGGGTACGTACTACGAGCAGTACTTC.